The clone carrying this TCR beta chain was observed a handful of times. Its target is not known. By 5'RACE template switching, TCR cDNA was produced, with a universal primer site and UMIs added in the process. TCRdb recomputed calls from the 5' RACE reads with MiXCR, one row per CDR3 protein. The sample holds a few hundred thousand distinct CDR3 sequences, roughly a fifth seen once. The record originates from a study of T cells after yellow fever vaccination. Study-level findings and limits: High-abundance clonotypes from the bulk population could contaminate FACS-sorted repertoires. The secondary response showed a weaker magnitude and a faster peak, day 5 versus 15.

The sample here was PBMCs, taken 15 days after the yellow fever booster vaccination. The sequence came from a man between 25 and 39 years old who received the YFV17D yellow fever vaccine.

This CDR3 reads CASTPGLALTDTQYF. CDR3 coding DNA: TGCGCCAGCACCCCAGGGCTAGCGTTAACAGATACGCAGTATTTT. The genes are TRBV5-1 and TRBJ2-3; D perhaps matches TRBD2 (6 bases). Germline V gene data show CDR1 as SGHRS and CDR2 as YFSETQ. V lost 6 bases and J 3 bases, leaving 17 bases between the germline ends. The CDR3 has 15 residues.